This passage covers 6 T cell receptor beta chains from one sample sequenced in a study of blood T cells in healthy people across ages. The second PCR ran roughly 6 to 11 cycles with a sample-barcoded 5' primer and J-beta primers. TCRdb redid the calling of the 5' RACE reads with MiXCR, one entry per CDR3 protein. The data contain hundreds of thousands of distinct CDR3 sequences, around 27% of them singletons. These data are also associated with another study on T cells of mothers and their children.

Sequencing was done on a sample of blood. These receptors were taken from a boy younger than 10 in good health.

The sample holds a few counts of this clonotype. This chain uses TRBV11-2 with TRBJ2-5; D is undetermined. Germline V gene sequence: CDR1 SGHAT, CDR2 FQNNGV. Trimming stripped 3 bases from V and 0 bases from J, with 14 bases between. The CDR3 is 16 amino acids. Here the CDR3 DNA reads TGTGCCAGCAGCTTGGGCTGGGATCCGTACCAAGAGACCCAGTACTTC. Encoded protein: CASSLGWDPYQETQYF.

V is TRBV10-3 and J is TRBJ2-2; 10 nucleotides match TRBD1. V was clipped by 4 bases and J by 4 bases; unmatched bases: 0. Germline CDR1 ENHRY, CDR2 SYGVKD. The CDR3 has 14 amino acids. The CDR3 spells CAISGDRGTGELFF. DNA of the CDR3: TGTGCCATCAGTGGGGACAGGGGCACCGGGGAGCTGTTTTTT.

The chain recombines TRBV12-3 or TRBV12-4 with TRBJ1-1, with TRBD1 matching 8 bases. V shed 5 bases and J 7 bases; nucleotides not matched to a gene: 6. The CDR3 runs to 13 residues. This CDR3 is CASSKDRGFEAFF. CDR3 DNA: TGTGCCAGCAGTAAAGACAGGGGATTTGAAGCTTTCTTT.

This chain joins TRBV5-1 and TRBJ1-1; D is ambiguous. Per the germline V gene, CDR1 is SGHRS and CDR2 is YFSETQ. The CDR3 spans 13 residues. Trimming removed 1 base from V and 3 bases from J, with 7 bases in between. The CDR3 coding sequence is TGCGCCAGCAGCTTGAGGGATGACACTGAAGCTTTCTTT. Translated: CASSLRDDTEAFF.

The rearrangement links TRBV5-6 to TRBJ2-7, with D perhaps TRBD2 (6 bases). The tail of the sequence fits TRBJ2-1 better, so the J call may be wrong. The CDR3 extends over 16 amino acids. Germline-derived CDR1 and CDR2 are SGHDT and YYEEEE. The CDR3 nucleotides read TGTGCCAGCAGCTTGGGTACTAGCCCACCTTACAATGAGCAGTTCTTC. This codes for CASSLGTSPPYNEQFF.

The rearrangement uses TRBV5-1 and TRBJ2-1; D unclear. The DNA end favors TRBJ2-7, so the J call may be wrong. The CDR3 spans 14 residues. Looked up from germline, CDR1 is SGHRS and CDR2 is YFSETQ. The CDR3 DNA reads TGCGCCAGCAGCTTGGGGACCCAGCCCAACGAGCAGTACTTC. Translating it yields CASSLGTQPNEQYF.